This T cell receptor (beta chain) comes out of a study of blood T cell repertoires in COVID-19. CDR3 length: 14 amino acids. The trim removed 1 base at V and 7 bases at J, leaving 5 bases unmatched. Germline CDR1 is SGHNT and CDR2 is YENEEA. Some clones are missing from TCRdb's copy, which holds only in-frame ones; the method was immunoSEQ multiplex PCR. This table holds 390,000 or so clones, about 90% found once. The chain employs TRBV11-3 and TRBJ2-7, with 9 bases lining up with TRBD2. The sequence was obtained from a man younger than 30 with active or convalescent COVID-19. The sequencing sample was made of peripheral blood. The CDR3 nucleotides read TGTGCCAGCAGCTTAGGACAGCGGGAGGATGAGCAGTACTTC. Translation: CASSLGQREDEQYF. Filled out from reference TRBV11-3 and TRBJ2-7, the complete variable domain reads EAGVVQSPRYKIIEKKQPVAFWCNPISGHNTLYWYLQNLGQGPELLIRYENEEAVDDSQLPKDRFSAERLKGVDSTLKIQPAELGDSAVYLCASSLGQREDEQYFGPGTRLTVT.